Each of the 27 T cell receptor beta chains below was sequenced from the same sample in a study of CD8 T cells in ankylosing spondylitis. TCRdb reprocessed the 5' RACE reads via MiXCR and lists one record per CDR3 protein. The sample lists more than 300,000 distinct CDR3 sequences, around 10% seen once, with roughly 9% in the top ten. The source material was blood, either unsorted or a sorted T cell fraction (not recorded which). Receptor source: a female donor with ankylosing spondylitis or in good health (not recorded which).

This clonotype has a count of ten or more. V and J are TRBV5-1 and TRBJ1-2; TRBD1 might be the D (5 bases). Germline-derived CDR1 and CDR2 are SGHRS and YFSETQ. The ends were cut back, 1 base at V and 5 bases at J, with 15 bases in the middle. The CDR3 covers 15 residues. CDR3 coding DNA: TGCGCCAGCAGCTTGAGGCAGGGCGATCCTTATGGCTACACCTTC. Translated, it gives CASSLRQGDPYGYTF.

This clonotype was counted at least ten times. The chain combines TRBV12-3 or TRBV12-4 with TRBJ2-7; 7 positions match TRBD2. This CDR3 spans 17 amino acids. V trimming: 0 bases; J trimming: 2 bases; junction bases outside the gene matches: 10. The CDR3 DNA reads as TGTGCCAGCAGTTTAGCGCTAGGTAGCGGGTCTACCTACGAGCAGTACTTC. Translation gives CASSLALGSGSTYEQYF.

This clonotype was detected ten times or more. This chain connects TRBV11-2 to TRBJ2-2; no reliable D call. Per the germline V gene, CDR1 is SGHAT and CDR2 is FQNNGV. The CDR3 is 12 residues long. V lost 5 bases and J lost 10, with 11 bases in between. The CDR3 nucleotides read TGTGCCAGCAGCCGAGGTCATGTGGAGCTGTTTTTT. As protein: CASSRGHVELFF.

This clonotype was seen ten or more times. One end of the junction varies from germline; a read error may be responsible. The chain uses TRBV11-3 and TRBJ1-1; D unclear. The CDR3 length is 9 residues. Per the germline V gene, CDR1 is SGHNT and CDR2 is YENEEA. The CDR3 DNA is TGTGCCAGCAGCTTAGGGCTCTCTTTT. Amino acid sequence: CASSLGLSF.

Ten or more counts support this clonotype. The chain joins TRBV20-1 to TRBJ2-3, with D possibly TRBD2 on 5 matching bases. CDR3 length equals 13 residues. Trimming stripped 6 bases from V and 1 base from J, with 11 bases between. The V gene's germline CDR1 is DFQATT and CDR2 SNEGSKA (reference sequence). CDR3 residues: CSAPEAGTDTQYF. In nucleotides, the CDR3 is TGCAGTGCCCCAGAAGCGGGCACAGATACGCAGTATTTT.

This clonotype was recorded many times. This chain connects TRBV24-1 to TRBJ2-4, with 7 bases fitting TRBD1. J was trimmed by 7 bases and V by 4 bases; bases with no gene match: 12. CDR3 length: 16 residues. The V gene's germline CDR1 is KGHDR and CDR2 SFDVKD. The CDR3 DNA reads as TGTGCCACCAGTGACCACTCTAGGACAGGACGGAACATTCAGTACTTC. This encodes CATSDHSRTGRNIQYF.

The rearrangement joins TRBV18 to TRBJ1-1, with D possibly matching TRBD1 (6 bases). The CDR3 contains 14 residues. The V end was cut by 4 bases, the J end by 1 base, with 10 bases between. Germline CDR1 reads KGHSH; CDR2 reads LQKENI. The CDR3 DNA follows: TGTGCCAGCTCACGGGGGGCTTCGAACACTGAAGCTTTCTTT. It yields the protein CASSRGASNTEAFF.

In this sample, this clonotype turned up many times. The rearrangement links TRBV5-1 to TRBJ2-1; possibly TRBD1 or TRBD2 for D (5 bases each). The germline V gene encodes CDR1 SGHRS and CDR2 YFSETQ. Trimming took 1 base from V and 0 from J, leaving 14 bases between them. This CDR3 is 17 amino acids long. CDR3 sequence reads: CASSLSVPGSSYNEQFF. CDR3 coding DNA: TGCGCCAGCAGCTTGAGCGTTCCAGGGAGCTCCTACAATGAGCAGTTCTTC.

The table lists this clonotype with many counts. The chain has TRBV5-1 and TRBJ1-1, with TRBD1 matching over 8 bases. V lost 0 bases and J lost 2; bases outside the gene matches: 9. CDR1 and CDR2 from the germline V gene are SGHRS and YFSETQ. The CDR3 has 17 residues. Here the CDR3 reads CASSLVYRGKENTEAFF. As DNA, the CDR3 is TGCGCCAGCAGCTTGGTTTACAGGGGGAAGGAAAACACTGAAGCTTTCTTT.

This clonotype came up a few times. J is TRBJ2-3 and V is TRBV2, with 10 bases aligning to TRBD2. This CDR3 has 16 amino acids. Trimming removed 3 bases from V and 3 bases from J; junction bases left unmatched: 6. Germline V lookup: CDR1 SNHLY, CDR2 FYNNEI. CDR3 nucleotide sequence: TGTGCCAGCAGTGAGGCTAGCGGGAGATGGACAGATACGCAGTATTTT. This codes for CASSEASGRWTDTQYF. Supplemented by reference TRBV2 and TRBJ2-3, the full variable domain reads EPEVTQTPSHQVTQMGQEVILRCVPISNHLYFYWYRQILGQKVEFLVSFYNNEISEKSEIFDDQFSVERPDGSNFTLKIRSTKLEDSAMYFCASSEASGRWTDTQYFGPGTRLTVL.

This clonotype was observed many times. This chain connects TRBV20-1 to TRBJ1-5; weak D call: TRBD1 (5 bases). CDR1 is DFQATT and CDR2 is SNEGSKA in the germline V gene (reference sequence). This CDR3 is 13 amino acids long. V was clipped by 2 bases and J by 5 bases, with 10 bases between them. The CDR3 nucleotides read TGCAGTGCTAGACGGCGAGGGGATCAGCCCCAGCATTTT. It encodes CSARRRGDQPQHF.

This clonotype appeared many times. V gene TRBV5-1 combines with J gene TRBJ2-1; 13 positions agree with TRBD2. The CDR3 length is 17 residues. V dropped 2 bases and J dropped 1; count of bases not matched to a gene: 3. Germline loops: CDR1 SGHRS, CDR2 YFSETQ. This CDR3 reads CASSFQGLAGSYNEQFF. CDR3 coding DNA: TGCGCCAGCAGCTTCCAGGGACTAGCGGGATCCTACAATGAGCAGTTCTTC. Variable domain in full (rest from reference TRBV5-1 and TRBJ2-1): KAGVTQTPRYLIKTRGQQVTLSCSPISGHRSVSWYQQTPGQGLQFLFEYFSETQRNKGNFPGRFSGRQFSNSRSEMNVSTLELGDSALYLCASSFQGLAGSYNEQFFGPGTRLTVL.

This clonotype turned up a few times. CDR3 amino acids: CASSFFGGVRYNEQFF. The DNA of the CDR3 is TGTGCCAGCAGTTTTTTTGGCGGAGTACGGTACAATGAGCAGTTCTTC. The gene calls are TRBV12-3 or TRBV12-4 and TRBJ2-1; D gene unclear. Trimming left V 3 bases short and J 4 bases short, with 16 bases between. This CDR3 contains 16 residues.

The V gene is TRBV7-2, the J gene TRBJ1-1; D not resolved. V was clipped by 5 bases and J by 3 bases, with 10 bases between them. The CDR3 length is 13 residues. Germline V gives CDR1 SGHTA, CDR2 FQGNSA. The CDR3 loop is CASSTRSDTEAFF. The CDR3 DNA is TGTGCCAGCAGCACTCGTTCGGACACTGAAGCTTTCTTT.

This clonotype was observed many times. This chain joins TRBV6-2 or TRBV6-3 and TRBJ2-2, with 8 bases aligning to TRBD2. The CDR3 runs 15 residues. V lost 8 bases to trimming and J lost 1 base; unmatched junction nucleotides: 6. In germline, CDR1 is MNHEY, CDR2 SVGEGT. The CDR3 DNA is TGTGCCAGCTTATTAGCGGGAATGAACACCGGGGAGCTGTTTTTT. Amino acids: CASLLAGMNTGELFF.

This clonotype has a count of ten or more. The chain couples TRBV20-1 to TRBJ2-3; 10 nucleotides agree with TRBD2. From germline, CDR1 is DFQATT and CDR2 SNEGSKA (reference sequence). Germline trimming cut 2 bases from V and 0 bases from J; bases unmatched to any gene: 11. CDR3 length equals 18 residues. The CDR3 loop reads CSARSLAGSPLSTDTQYF. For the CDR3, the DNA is TGCAGTGCTAGATCACTAGCGGGGAGCCCTCTCAGCACAGATACGCAGTATTTT.

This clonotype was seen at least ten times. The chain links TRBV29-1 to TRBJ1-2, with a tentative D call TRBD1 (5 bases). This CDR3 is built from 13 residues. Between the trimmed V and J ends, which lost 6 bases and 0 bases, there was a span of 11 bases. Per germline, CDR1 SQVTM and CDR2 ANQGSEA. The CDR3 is CSVEGRSNYGYTF. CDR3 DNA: TGCAGCGTGGAGGGACGCTCTAACTATGGCTACACCTTC.

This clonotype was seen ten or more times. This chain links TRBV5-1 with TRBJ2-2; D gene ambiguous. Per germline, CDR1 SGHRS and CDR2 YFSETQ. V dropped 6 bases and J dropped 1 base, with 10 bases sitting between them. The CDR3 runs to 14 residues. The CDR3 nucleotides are TGCGCCAGCAACCACAGAGAGAACACCGGGGAGCTGTTTTTT. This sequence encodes CASNHRENTGELFF.

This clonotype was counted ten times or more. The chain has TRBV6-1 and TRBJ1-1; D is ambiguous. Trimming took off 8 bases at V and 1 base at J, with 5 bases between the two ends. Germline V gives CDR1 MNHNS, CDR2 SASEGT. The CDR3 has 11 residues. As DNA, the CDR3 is TGTGCCAGCCCGCGGAACACTGAAGCTTTCTTT. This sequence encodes CASPRNTEAFF.

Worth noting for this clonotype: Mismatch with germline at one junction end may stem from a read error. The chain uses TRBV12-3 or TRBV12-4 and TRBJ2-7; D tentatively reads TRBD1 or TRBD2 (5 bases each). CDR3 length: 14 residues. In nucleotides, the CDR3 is TGTGCCAGCAGTTCCCCGGGACCCTCCGACGAGCAGTACTTC. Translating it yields CASSSPGPSDEQYF.

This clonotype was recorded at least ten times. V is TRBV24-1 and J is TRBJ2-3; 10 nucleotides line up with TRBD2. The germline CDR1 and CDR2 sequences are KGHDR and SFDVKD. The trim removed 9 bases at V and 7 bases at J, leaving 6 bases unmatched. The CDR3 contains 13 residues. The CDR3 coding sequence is TGTGCCACCGGTACTAGCGGGGATCATACGCAGTATTTT. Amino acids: CATGTSGDHTQYF.

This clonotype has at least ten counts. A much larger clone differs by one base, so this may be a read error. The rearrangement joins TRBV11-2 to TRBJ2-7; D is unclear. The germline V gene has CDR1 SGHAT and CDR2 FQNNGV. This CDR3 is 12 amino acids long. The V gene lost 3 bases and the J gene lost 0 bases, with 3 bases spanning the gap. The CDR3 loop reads CASSFVSYEQYF. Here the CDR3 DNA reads TGTGCCAGCAGCTTCGTCTCCTACGAGCAGTACTTC.

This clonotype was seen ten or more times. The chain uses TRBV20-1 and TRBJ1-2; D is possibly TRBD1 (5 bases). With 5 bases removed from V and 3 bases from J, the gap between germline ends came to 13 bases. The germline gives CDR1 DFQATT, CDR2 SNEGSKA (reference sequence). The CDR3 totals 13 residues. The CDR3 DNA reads TGCAGTGCTGCCAGGGTCCGGGACTATGGCTACACCTTC. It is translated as CSAARVRDYGYTF.

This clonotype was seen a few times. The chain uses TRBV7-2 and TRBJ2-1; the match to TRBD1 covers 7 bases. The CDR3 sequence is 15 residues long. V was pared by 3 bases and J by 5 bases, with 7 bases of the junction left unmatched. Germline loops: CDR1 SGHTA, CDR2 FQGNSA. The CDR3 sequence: CASSFQGVANNEQFF. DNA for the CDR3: TGTGCCAGCAGCTTCCAGGGGGTTGCCAACAATGAGCAGTTCTTC. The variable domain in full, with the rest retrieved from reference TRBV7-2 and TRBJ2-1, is GAGVSQSPSNKVTEKGKDVELRCDPISGHTALYWYRQSLGQGLEFLIYFQGNSAPDKSGLPSDRFSAERTGGSVSTLTIQRTQQEDSAVYLCASSFQGVANNEQFFGPGTRLTVL.

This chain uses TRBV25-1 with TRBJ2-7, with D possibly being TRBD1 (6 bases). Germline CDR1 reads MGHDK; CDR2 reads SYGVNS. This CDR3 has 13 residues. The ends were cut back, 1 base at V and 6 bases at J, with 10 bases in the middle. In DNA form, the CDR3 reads TGTGCCAGCAGTGAATCTACAGGGCTCGAGCAGTACTTC. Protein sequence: CASSESTGLEQYF.

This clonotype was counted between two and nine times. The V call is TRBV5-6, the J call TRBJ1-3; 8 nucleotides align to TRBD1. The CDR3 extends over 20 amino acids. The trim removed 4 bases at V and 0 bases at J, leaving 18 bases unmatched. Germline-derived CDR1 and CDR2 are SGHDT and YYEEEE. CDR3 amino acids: CASSNLRQGQRDRSGNTIYF. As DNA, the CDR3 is TGTGCCAGCAGCAACCTGCGACAGGGGCAAAGGGACCGCTCTGGAAACACCATATATTTT.

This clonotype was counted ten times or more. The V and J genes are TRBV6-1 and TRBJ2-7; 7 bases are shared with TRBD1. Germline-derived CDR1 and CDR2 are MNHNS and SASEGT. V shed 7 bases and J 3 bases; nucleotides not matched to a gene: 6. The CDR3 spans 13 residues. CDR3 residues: CASIDRVHYEQYF. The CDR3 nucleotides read TGTGCCAGCATCGACAGGGTACACTACGAGCAGTACTTC.